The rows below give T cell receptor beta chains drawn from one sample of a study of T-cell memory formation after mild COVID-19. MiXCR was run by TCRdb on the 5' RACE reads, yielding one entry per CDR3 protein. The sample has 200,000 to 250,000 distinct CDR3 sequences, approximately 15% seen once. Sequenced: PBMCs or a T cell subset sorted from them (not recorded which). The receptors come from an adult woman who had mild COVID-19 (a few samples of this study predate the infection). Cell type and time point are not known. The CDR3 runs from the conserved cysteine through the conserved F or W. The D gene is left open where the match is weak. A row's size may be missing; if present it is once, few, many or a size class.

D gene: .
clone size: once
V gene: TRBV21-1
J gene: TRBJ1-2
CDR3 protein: CASSKDRVHYGYTF
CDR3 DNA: TGTGCCAGCAGCAAAGACAGGGTTCACTATGGCTACACCTTC

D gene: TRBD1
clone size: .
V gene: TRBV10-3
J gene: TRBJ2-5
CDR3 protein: CATKQGRSQETQYF
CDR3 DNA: TGTGCCACCAAACAGGGGAGATCACAAGAGACCCAGTACTTC

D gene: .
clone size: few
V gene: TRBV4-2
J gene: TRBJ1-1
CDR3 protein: CASSQGRRNTEAFF
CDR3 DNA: TGTGCCAGCAGCCAAGGGCGGAGGAACACTGAAGCTTTCTTT

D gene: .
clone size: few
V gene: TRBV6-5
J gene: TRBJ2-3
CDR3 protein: CASSKGIRTDTQYF
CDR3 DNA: TGTGCCAGCAGTAAGGGAATTCGGACAGATACGCAGTATTTT

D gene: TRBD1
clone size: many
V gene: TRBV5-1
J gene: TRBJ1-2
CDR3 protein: CASSLGQGVYGYTF
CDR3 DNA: TGCGCCAGCAGCTTGGGACAGGGGGTATATGGCTACACCTTC

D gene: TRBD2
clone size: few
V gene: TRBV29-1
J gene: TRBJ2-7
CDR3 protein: CSVLLGLNRNYEQYF
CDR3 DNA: TGCAGCGTCCTACTGGGACTAAATAGAAACTACGAGCAGTACTTC

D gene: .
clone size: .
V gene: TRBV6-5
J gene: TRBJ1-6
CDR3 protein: CASSYGPPERYNSPLHF
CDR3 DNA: TGTGCCAGCAGTTACGGGCCGCCAGAGAGGTATAATTCACCCCTCCACTTT

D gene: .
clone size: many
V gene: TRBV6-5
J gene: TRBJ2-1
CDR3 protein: CASSSLGGGFYNEQFF
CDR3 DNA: TGTGCCAGCAGTTCCCTGGGAGGAGGCTTTTACAATGAGCAGTTCTTC

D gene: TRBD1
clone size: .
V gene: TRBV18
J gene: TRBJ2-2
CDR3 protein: CASSPRGQITGELFF
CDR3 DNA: TGTGCCAGCTCACCCAGGGGACAGATCACCGGGGAGCTGTTTTTT

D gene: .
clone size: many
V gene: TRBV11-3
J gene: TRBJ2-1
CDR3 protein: CASSLEGSLAYNEQFF
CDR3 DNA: TGTGCCAGCAGCTTAGAAGGCAGTTTAGCCTACAATGAGCAGTTCTTC

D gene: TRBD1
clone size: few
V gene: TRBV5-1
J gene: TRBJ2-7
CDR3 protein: CASSSSPDRASYEQYF
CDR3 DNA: TGCGCCAGCAGCTCCAGCCCGGACAGGGCATCCTACGAGCAGTACTTC

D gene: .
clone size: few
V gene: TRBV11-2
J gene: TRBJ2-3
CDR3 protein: CASSLVGVPTDTQYF
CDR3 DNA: TGTGCCAGCAGCTTAGTAGGGGTCCCCACAGATACGCAGTATTTT

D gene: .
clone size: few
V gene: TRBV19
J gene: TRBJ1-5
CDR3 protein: CASSIVGSNQPQHF
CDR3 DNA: TGTGCCAGTAGTATAGTCGGTAGCAATCAGCCCCAGCATTTT

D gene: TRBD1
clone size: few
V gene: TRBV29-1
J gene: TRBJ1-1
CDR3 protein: CSVAPRGGTEAFF
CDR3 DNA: TGCAGCGTCGCTCCCAGGGGGGGCACTGAAGCTTTCTTT

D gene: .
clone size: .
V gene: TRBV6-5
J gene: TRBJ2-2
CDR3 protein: CASSYGTFAGELFF
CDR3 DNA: TGTGCCAGCAGTTACGGGACCTTCGCCGGGGAGCTGTTTTTT

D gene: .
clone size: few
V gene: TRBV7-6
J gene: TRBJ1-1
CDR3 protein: CASSLHSSNTEAFF
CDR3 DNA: TGTGCCAGCAGCTTACATTCCTCGAACACTGAAGCTTTCTTT

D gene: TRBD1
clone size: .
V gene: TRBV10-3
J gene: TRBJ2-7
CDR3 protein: CAISERQGGEQYF
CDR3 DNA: TGTGCCATCAGTGAGAGACAGGGCGGAGAGCAGTACTTC

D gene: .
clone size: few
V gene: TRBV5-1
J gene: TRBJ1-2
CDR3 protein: CASSLEQNEYGYTF
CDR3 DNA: TGCGCCAGCAGCTTGGAACAGAACGAGTATGGCTACACCTTC

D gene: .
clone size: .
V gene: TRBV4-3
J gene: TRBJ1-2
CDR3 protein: CASSQDVGHAAWGYTF
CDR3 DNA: TGCGCCAGCAGCCAAGATGTCGGGCACGCCGCCTGGGGCTACACCTTC

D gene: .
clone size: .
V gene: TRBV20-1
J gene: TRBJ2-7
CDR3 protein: CSARPGAYEQYF
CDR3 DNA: TGCAGTGCCAGGCCAGGGGCCTACGAGCAGTACTTC

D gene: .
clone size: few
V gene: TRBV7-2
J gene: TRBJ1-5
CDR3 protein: CAPHWAAQPQHF
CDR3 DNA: TGTGCCCCCCACTGGGCAGCTCAGCCCCAGCATTTT

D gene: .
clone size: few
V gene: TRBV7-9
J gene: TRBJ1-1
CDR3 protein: CASSQGVNKEAFF
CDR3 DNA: TGTGCCAGCAGCCAAGGGGTGAACAAAGAAGCTTTCTTT

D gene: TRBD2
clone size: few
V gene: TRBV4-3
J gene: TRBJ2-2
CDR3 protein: CASSEGLANTGELFF
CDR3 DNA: TGCGCCAGCAGTGAAGGACTAGCCAACACCGGGGAGCTGTTTTTT

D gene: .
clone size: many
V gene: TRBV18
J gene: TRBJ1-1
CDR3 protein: CASSPVADLMNTEAFF
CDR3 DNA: TGTGCCAGCTCACCTGTAGCGGACCTCATGAACACTGAAGCTTTCTTT

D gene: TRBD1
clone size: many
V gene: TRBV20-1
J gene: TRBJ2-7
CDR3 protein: CSAAGTGGFLGEQYF
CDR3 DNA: TGCAGTGCAGCAGGGACAGGGGGGTTTCTGGGCGAGCAGTACTTC

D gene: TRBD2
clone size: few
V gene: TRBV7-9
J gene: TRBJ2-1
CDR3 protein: CASSSMRGGYNEQFF
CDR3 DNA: TGTGCCAGCAGCTCCATGCGGGGGGGATACAATGAGCAGTTCTTC

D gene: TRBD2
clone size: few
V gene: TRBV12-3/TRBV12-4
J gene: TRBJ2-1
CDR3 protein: CASSPGTSGRWEQFF
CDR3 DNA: TGTGCCAGCAGTCCCGGGACTAGCGGGAGATGGGAGCAGTTCTTC

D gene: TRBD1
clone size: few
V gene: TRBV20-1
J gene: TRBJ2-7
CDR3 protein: CSIQGALEQYF
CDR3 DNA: TGCAGTATACAGGGGGCACTGGAGCAGTACTTC

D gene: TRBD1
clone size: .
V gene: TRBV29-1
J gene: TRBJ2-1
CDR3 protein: CSVPTGSSYNEQFF
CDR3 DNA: TGCAGCGTACCGACAGGGAGCTCCTACAATGAGCAGTTCTTC

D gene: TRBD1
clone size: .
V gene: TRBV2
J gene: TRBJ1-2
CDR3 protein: CASGHPGQGNGYTF
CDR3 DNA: TGTGCCAGCGGGCACCCGGGACAGGGAAATGGCTACACCTTC

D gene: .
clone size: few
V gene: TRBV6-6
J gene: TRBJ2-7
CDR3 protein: CASSYSRDEQYF
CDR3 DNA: TGTGCCAGCAGTTACTCAAGGGACGAGCAGTACTTC

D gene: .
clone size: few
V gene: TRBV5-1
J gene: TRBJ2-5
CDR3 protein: CASSLRAAQETQYF
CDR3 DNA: TGCGCCAGCAGCTTACGGGCAGCACAAGAGACCCAGTACTTC

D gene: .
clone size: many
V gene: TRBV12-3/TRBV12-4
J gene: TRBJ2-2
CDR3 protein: CASSLTRGYAGELFF
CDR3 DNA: TGTGCCAGCAGTTTAACAAGGGGTTACGCCGGGGAGCTGTTTTTT

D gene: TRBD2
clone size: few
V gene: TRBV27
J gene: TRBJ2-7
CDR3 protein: CASSFQPLAGVREQYF
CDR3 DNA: TGTGCCAGCAGTTTTCAACCCTTAGCGGGAGTAAGAGAGCAGTACTTC

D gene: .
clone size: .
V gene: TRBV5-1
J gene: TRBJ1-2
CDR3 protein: CASSLDGGAGYGYTF
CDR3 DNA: TGCGCCAGCAGCTTGGATGGGGGCGCGGGATATGGCTACACCTTC

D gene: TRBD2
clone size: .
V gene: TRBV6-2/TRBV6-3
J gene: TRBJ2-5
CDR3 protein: CASRSGLAVGETQYF
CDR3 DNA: TGTGCCAGTCGATCGGGACTAGCGGTCGGAGAGACCCAGTACTTC

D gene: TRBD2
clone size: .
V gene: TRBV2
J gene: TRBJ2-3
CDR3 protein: CASRSPSGGTSTDTQYF
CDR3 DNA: TGTGCCAGCAGGAGTCCTAGCGGGGGAACTAGCACAGATACGCAGTATTTT

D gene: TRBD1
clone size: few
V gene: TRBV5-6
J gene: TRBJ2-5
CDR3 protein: CASSRTGAQETQYF
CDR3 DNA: TGTGCCAGCAGCAGAACAGGGGCGCAAGAGACCCAGTACTTC

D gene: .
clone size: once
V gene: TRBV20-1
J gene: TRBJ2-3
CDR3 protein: CSASGQIADTQYF
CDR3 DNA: TGCAGTGCTAGTGGGCAGATCGCAGATACGCAGTATTTT

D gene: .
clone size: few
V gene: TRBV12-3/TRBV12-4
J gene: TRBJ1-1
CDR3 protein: CASSFSAGSSEAFF
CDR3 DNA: TGTGCCAGCAGTTTTTCGGCTGGAAGCTCTGAAGCTTTCTTT

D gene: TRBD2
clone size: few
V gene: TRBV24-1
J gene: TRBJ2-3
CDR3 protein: CATSDASGSAADTQYF
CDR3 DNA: TGTGCCACCAGTGATGCTAGCGGGAGCGCGGCAGATACGCAGTATTTT